This record concerns one T cell receptor beta chain sequence. A read error may produce the germline difference seen at one junction end. The authors' processing: Using reference gene primer amplification, nucleated cell counts were estimated. TCRdb's copy holds only in-frame clones and misses some; the assay was immunoSEQ multiplex PCR. V and J calls and clone size follow that table, whereas D and trimming were derived from the DNA. The data contain around 140,000 clones, approximately 86% of them singletons. The CDR3 is made up of 10 amino acids. Germline CDR1 is MDHEN and CDR2 is SYDVKM. The sample originates from a study of blood T cell repertoires in COVID-19. Study context: Acute and convalescent COVID-19 specimens originated in the United States, Italy and Spain. The analysed material was cDNA or gDNA that came from T cells, B-cell-depleted T cells, or PBMCs.

The J gene is TRBJ1-4, the V gene TRBV28; D is unclear. The source is a man between 65 and 85 years old with acute or convalescent COVID-19. Sample: peripheral blood. The CDR3 region is CASSERGTTF. The CDR3, as DNA: TGTGCCAGCAGTGAACGGGGAACCACTTTT.